The rows below give T cell receptor beta chains drawn from one sample of a study of Graves' ophthalmopathy and Graves' hyperthyroidism. One entry per CDR3 protein results from TCRdb running MiXCR on the multiplex PCR reads. The sample lists under 250,000 distinct CDR3 sequences, about 32% seen once, with approximately 8.2% in the top ten. Source material: peripheral blood. These receptor sequences come from a man in his fifties or sixties with Graves' ophthalmopathy. Each CDR3 is given with its conserved first and last residue. A D gene is named only where the DNA matches it firmly. Size is stated for part of the rows, as once, few or many counts, or as a class when the clone is expanded.

j_call,cdr3_length,d_call,clone_size,v_call,cdr3_aa,cdr3_nt
TRBJ2-2,16,.,many,TRBV7-6,CASSAPGQPNTGELFF,TGTGCCAGCAGCGCTCCGGGACAACCTAACACCGGGGAGCTGTTTTTT
TRBJ1-5,13,.,many,TRBV7-8,CASSLLLNQPQHF,TGTGCCAGCAGCCTTCTCCTAAATCAGCCCCAGCATTTT
TRBJ2-7,12,.,many,TRBV28,CASSKTVYEQYF,TGTGCCAGCAGCAAGACAGTCTACGAGCAGTACTTC
TRBJ1-1,13,.,.,TRBV12-3/TRBV12-4,CASSQAVNTEAFF,TGTGCCAGCAGCCAAGCAGTGAACACTGAAGCTTTCTTT
TRBJ1-5,15,TRBD1,many,TRBV12-3/TRBV12-4,CASSFGRGSNQPQHF,TGTGCCAGCAGTTTCGGCAGGGGGAGCAATCAGCCCCAGCATTTT
TRBJ1-5,14,.,.,TRBV20-1,CSARGRERDQPQHF,TGCAGTGCTAGGGGCAGGGAAAGGGATCAGCCCCAGCATTTT
TRBJ2-7,21,TRBD1,many,TRBV5-1,CASSLVQGQGQAKLTPYEQYF,TGCGCCAGCAGCTTGGTCCAGGGACAGGGGCAGGCCAAGCTGACACCCTACGAGCAGTACTTC
TRBJ2-7,13,.,many,TRBV29-1,CSVAHSLTYEQYF,TGCAGCGTTGCGCACAGCTTGACCTACGAGCAGTACTTC
TRBJ2-7,12,.,many,TRBV2,CASSRDGDEQYF,TGTGCCAGCAGTCGGGACGGGGACGAGCAGTACTTC
TRBJ1-2,12,.,.,TRBV6-2/TRBV6-3,CASSDGYYGYTF,TGTGCCAGCAGCGACGGTTATTATGGCTACACCTTC
TRBJ2-5,15,TRBD2,many,TRBV6-5,CASSYGVAGAETQYF,TGTGCCAGCAGTTACGGGGTAGCGGGAGCAGAGACCCAGTACTTC
TRBJ1-5,16,.,.,TRBV6-2/TRBV6-3,CASSYRPAASNQPQHF,TGTGCCAGCAGTTACCGGCCCGCCGCTAGCAATCAGCCCCAGCATTTT
TRBJ1-6,16,.,.,TRBV6-2/TRBV6-3,CASSYSRADGYSPLHF,TGTGCCAGCAGTTACTCGAGGGCGGACGGTTATTCACCCCTCCACTTT
TRBJ1-2,15,TRBD1,many,TRBV28,CASSTNPGTGYGYTF,TGTGCCAGCAGCACCAACCCTGGGACAGGCTATGGCTACACCTTC
TRBJ2-5,16,.,.,TRBV20-1,CSATPFRTHGGETQYF,TGCAGTGCTACACCCTTTAGGACTCACGGCGGGGAGACCCAGTACTTC
TRBJ2-7,14,.,.,TRBV7-9,CASSLTGMNDEQYF,TGTGCCAGCAGCTTAACCGGGATGAACGACGAGCAGTACTTC
TRBJ2-7,14,TRBD2,many,TRBV5-1,CASSWTSGYYEQYF,TGCGCCAGCAGCTGGACTAGCGGATACTACGAGCAGTACTTC
TRBJ2-7,13,.,many,TRBV6-5,CASSYGGQYEQYF,TGTGCCAGCAGTTACGGGGGTCAGTACGAGCAGTACTTC
TRBJ2-7,14,.,many,TRBV7-2,CASSLEAGMREQYF,TGTGCCAGCAGCTTGGAGGCAGGGATGAGGGAGCAGTACTTC
TRBJ1-2,15,.,once,TRBV2,CASSDGSVRRYGYTF,TGTGCCAGCAGTGATGGTTCAGTACGGAGGTATGGCTACACCTTC
TRBJ2-2,14,TRBD2,many,TRBV29-1,CSVGDSGSAGELFF,TGCAGCGTTGGAGATAGCGGGAGCGCCGGGGAGCTGTTTTTT
TRBJ2-5,14,TRBD1,.,TRBV20-1,CSARAPGGRETQYF,TGCAGTGCTAGAGCGCCAGGGGGCAGAGAGACCCAGTACTTC
TRBJ2-2,15,.,many,TRBV10-3,CAISNQGQSSGELFF,TGTGCCATCAGTAACCAAGGACAGAGCTCCGGGGAGCTGTTTTTT
TRBJ1-2,15,.,.,TRBV20-1,CSAIVAGGDNYGYTF,TGCAGTGCCATAGTGGCCGGGGGGGATAACTATGGCTACACCTTC
TRBJ1-2,14,.,many,TRBV10-3,CATYSPSANYGYTF,TGTGCCACCTATTCTCCGTCCGCTAACTATGGCTACACCTTC
TRBJ1-1,11,.,.,TRBV6-1,CASIGNTEAFF,TGTGCCAGCATTGGGAACACTGAAGCTTTCTTT
TRBJ1-2,13,TRBD1,many,TRBV7-8,CASSFTGGDGYTF,TGTGCCAGCAGCTTCACAGGGGGCGATGGCTACACCTTC